This record looks at one T cell receptor (beta chain) sequence and its context. Assay: immunoSEQ multiplex PCR; the TCRdb copy retains only in-frame clones and omits some. The sample consists of about 130,000 clones, 90% of them appearing once. V lost 4 bases and J 5 bases, leaving 11 bases between the germline ends. Germline V lookup: CDR1 LGHNA, CDR2 YSLEER. The CDR3 length is 14 residues. The data belong to a study of T cell responses to AZD1222 COVID-19 vaccine. The sequence derives from an adult in good health. Sequencing used peripheral blood, obtained on day 0 of MenACWY control vaccination. This rearrangement joins TRBV4-3 to TRBJ1-4; D is possibly TRBD1 (6 bases). This chain's CDR3 is CASSRTEPNEKLFF. In DNA, the CDR3 is TGCGCCAGCAGCCGGACAGAACCAAATGAAAAACTGTTTTTT.